This entry is about one T cell receptor (beta chain). The data originate from a study of blood T cell repertoires in COVID-19. Study background: The cDNA or gDNA used as material had been derived from T cells, B-cell-depleted T cells, or PBMCs.

From germline, CDR1 is SGHDT and CDR2 YYEEEE. The CDR3 is 14 amino acids. V was trimmed by 1 base and J by 6 bases, leaving 11 bases between them. Source study methods: By means of reference gene primer amplification, nucleated cell counts were estimated. The method was immunoSEQ multiplex PCR; TCRdb's version includes in-frame clones alone and lacks a portion of them. V and J calls and clone size come straight from that table; D and trimming were deduced from the DNA. The data hold around 84,000 clones, with around four fifths observed a single time. This chain uses TRBV5-6 with TRBJ1-5; D gene unclear. The specimen was peripheral blood. The clonotype comes from a man at least 80 years old with active or convalescent COVID-19. The CDR3 spells CASSLKGGSQPQHF. The CDR3 bases are TGTGCCAGCAGCTTGAAGGGAGGGAGTCAGCCCCAGCATTTT.